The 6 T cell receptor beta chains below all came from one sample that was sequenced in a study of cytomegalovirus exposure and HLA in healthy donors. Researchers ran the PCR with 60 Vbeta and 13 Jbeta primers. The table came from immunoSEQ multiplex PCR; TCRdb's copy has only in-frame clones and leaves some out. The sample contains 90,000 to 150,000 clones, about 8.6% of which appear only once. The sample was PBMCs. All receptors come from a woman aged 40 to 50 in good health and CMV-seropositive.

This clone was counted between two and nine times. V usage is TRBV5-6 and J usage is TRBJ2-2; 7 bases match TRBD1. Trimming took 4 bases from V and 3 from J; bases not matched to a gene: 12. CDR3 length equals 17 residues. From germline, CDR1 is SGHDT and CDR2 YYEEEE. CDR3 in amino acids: CASSQLSTGTDTGELFF. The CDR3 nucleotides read TGTGCCAGCAGCCAGCTTTCTACCGGGACAGACACCGGGGAGCTGTTTTTT.

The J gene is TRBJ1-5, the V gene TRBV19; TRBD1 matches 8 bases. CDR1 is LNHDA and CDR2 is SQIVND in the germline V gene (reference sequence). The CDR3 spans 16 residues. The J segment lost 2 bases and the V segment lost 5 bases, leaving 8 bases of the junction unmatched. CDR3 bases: TGTGCCAGTAGTCCCAGGACAGGGAACGGCAATCAGCCCCAGCATTTT. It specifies CASSPRTGNGNQPQHF.

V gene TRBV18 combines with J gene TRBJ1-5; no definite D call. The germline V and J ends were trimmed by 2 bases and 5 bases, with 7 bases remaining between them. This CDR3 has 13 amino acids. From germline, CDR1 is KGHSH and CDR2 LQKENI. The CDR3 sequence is CASSPGTDQPQHF. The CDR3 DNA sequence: TGTGCCAGCTCACCAGGAACAGATCAGCCCCAGCATTTT.

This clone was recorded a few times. CDR3 amino acids: CASTAQGANIRKLFF. DNA for the CDR3: TGTGCCAGTACCGCCCAGGGGGCTAATATCCGAAAACTGTTTTTT. The rearrangement joins TRBV19 to TRBJ1-4, with TRBD1 matching over 8 bases. The ends lost 7 bases at V and 10 bases at J; junction bases unmatched: 14. The CDR3 is 15 amino acids. CDR1 and CDR2 (germline): LNHDA, SQIVND (reference sequence).

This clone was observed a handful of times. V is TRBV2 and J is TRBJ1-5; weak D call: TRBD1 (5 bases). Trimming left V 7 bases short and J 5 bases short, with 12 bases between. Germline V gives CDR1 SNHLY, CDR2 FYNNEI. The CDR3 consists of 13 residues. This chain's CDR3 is CASTYGGDQPQHF. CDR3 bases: TGTGCCAGCACCTACGGGGGGGATCAGCCCCAGCATTTT.

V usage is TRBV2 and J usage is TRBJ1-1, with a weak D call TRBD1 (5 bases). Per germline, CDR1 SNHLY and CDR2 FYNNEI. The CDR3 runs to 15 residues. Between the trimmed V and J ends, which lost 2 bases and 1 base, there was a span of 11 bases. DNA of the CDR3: TGTGCCAGCAGTGAACAGGGTAGGGGGAACACTGAAGCTTTCTTT. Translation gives CASSEQGRGNTEAFF.